The rows below give T cell receptor beta chains drawn from one sample of a study of blood T cell repertoires in COVID-19. Only in-frame clones appear in the TCRdb table, and some are missing; sequencing was by immunoSEQ multiplex PCR. The repertoire holds 150,000 or so clones, with around 86% as singletons. Sequencing was performed on peripheral blood. Receptors were obtained from a man in his sixties with acute or convalescent COVID-19. CDR3s include the opening cysteine and the closing phenylalanine or tryptophan. D genes are given only for firm matches.

cdr3_aa	v_call	j_call	d_call
CASSSSTDTQYF	TRBV5-1	TRBJ2-3	-
CASLGASAFF	TRBV7-9	TRBJ1-1	-
CASSPKAGARDFTDTQYF	TRBV3-1/TRBV3-2	TRBJ2-3	-
CASSSRLEQFF	TRBV5-1	TRBJ2-1	-
CASSEFARAEKLFF	TRBV28	TRBJ1-4	-
CASSFPGAQETQYF	TRBV7-9	TRBJ2-5	-
CASSLRETYNSPLHF	TRBV27	TRBJ1-6	-
CASSLMGTGYGEEKLFF	TRBV11-2	TRBJ1-4	TRBD1
CASGDRGQTEAFF	TRBV6-6	TRBJ1-1	TRBD1
CASGFWGGYNEQFF	TRBV12-5	TRBJ2-1	TRBD2
CASRGTTDEAFF	TRBV2	TRBJ1-1	-
CSVVTANYGYTF	TRBV29-1	TRBJ1-2	-
CASSDRQSHEQFF	TRBV6-1	TRBJ2-1	-
CASSLSDYEQYF	TRBV7-8	TRBJ2-7	-